These T cell receptor beta chains were read from a single sample in a study of PD-1 blockade in classical Hodgkin lymphoma. The method was immunoSEQ multiplex PCR; TCRdb's version includes in-frame clones alone and lacks a portion of them. The sample carries 90,000 to 95,000 clones, about 91% recorded once. Sequenced material: peripheral blood mononuclear cells (PBMCs), taken before the second cycle of nivolumab. Every receptor here comes from a human donor with classical Hodgkin lymphoma. CDR3s include the opening cysteine and the closing phenylalanine or tryptophan. Each record gives: CDR3 DNA, CDR3 protein, clone size, J gene, D gene, V gene. D genes are given only for firm matches. Where a row states a size, it is once, few, many or the class of an expanded clone; other rows omit it.

TGTGCCAGCAGCTTGGATGGACTAGCGGGAACATACAATGAGCAGTTCTTC	CASSLDGLAGTYNEQFF	NA	TRBJ2-1	TRBD2	TRBV5-4
TGTGCCAGCAGTGAAAGTTGGGCCGACTATGGCTACACCTTC	CASSESWADYGYTF	once	TRBJ1-2	NA	TRBV6-1
TGCAGCGTGGGAGGGACTAGCGGGCTCTTTGGTACGCAGTATTTT	CSVGGTSGLFGTQYF	once	TRBJ2-3	TRBD2	TRBV29-1
TGTGCCAGCTCTTGGACAGATACGCAGTATTTT	CASSWTDTQYF	NA	TRBJ2-3	NA	TRBV18
TGTGCCAGCAGTTCCATAGGCGGAGGCTACAATGAGCAGTTCTTC	CASSSIGGGYNEQFF	NA	TRBJ2-1	NA	TRBV6-4
TGTGCCAGCAGCTTTGGGGTTTCCACAGATACGCAGTATTTT	CASSFGVSTDTQYF	NA	TRBJ2-3	NA	TRBV7-3
TGTGCCAGCAGGTCCCTTAGCGGGACCTACGAGCAGTACTTC	CASRSLSGTYEQYF	NA	TRBJ2-7	TRBD2	TRBV6-1
TGTGCCAGCAGCACACCGACAGGGGCCACCGGGGAGCTGTTTTTT	CASSTPTGATGELFF	NA	TRBJ2-2	TRBD1	TRBV7-9
TGTGCCACCAGCAGAGATCTGGGGGCTATGGAGACCCAGTACTTC	CATSRDLGAMETQYF	NA	TRBJ2-5	NA	TRBV15
TGTGCCAGCAGTCACGGGAGGGGAACCTACGAGCAGTACTTC	CASSHGRGTYEQYF	NA	TRBJ2-7	TRBD2	TRBV6-5
TGTGCCAGCTCACCCAGGGGCTGGGAGACCCAGTACTTC	CASSPRGWETQYF	NA	TRBJ2-5	NA	TRBV18
TGTGCCAGCAGAATGGGGACAGGGTTCTCTGGCTACACCTTC	CASRMGTGFSGYTF	NA	TRBJ1-2	TRBD1	TRBV6-1
TGTGCCAGCAGCTTGGGCGTTGAGGGCGTCTACGAGCAGTACTTC	CASSLGVEGVYEQYF	NA	TRBJ2-7	NA	TRBV11-2
TGTGCCAGCAGCTCCGACAGGGGGCGCAGAAACACTGAAGCTTTCTTT	CASSSDRGRRNTEAFF	NA	TRBJ1-1	TRBD1	TRBV5-6
TGTGCCAGTAGTATAGATGCTGGCACAGATGAAGCTTTCTTT	CASSIDAGTDEAFF	NA	TRBJ1-1	NA	TRBV19
TGTGCCAGCAGCCCATGGGGGAACACTGAAGCTTTCTTT	CASSPWGNTEAFF	NA	TRBJ1-1	NA	TRBV14
TGCGCCAGCAGTCATCTCTATAGGACAAGCGAGAAGAACTACGAGCAGTACTTC	CASSHLYRTSEKNYEQYF	NA	TRBJ2-7	NA	TRBV23-1
TGTGCCAGCAGTTCTCACGGGATGAACACTGAAGCTTTCTTT	CASSSHGMNTEAFF	NA	TRBJ1-1	NA	TRBV5-5
TGTGCCAGCAGTTTAGCGGGTACCACCTACAATGAGCAGTTCTTC	CASSLAGTTYNEQFF	NA	TRBJ2-1	NA	TRBV27
TGTGCCAGCAGCCTTCTTGGACAGGGGGCAACCGGGGAGCTGTTTTTT	CASSLLGQGATGELFF	once	TRBJ2-2	TRBD1	TRBV27
TGTGCCAGCAGTTTGCCGATAGGGCAGGGAGGGAAAAGCTACGAGCAGTACTTC	CASSLPIGQGGKSYEQYF	once	TRBJ2-7	TRBD2	TRBV28
TGTGCCAGCAGCCGAGAACCGGGACTAGCGACGAGCTCCTACAATGAGCAGTTCTTC	CASSREPGLATSSYNEQFF	NA	TRBJ2-1	TRBD2	TRBV4-2
TGTGCCAGCAGCTTAACACAGCGCACAGATACGCAGTATTTT	CASSLTQRTDTQYF	once	TRBJ2-3	NA	TRBV7-8
TGTGCCATCAGTCTCGGGGGGACTGAGCAGTTCTTC	CAISLGGTEQFF	NA	TRBJ2-1	TRBD2	TRBV10-3
TGTGCCAGCAGTTTAGGTGGGACAGGGGGCACCCTTATCGAGCAGTACTTC	CASSLGGTGGTLIEQYF	NA	TRBJ2-7	TRBD1	TRBV28
TGTGCCAGCAGTTTTTGGCGTTCTAACACCGGGGAGCTGTTTTTT	CASSFWRSNTGELFF	NA	TRBJ2-2	NA	TRBV27
TGTGCCAGCAGCGTAGATCTGGGGGCTTACGAGCAGTACTTC	CASSVDLGAYEQYF	NA	TRBJ2-7	NA	TRBV9
TGTGCCAGCAGCTCACGAATGGCAGGCCCACAAGAGACCCAGTACTTC	CASSSRMAGPQETQYF	NA	TRBJ2-5	NA	TRBV5-4
TGTGCCAGCGGGGGGGGCCTCTATAATTCACCCCTCCACTTT	CASGGGLYNSPLHF	NA	TRBJ1-6	NA	TRBV7-9
TGCACCAGCAGCCATATAGGGCTGGATGGCTACACCTTC	CTSSHIGLDGYTF	NA	TRBJ1-2	NA	TRBV1
TGTGCCAGCAGCAGTACAGGGGACAATCAGCCCCAGCATTTT	CASSSTGDNQPQHF	once	TRBJ1-5	TRBD1	TRBV28
TGCAGCGTTGATATAGGGGTTACCACAGATACGCAGTATTTT	CSVDIGVTTDTQYF	NA	TRBJ2-3	NA	TRBV29-1
TGCAGCCACCACAGGAGTTCCGGAGATACGCAGTATTTT	CSHHRSSGDTQYF	once	TRBJ2-3	NA	TRBV29-1
TGTGCCATCAGCACGACAGGGGGGATTAATCAGCCCCAGCATTTT	CAISTTGGINQPQHF	NA	TRBJ1-5	TRBD1	TRBV10-3
TGTGCCAGCAGCCCCGAAGATGGGGGGTTACACAATGAGCAGTTCTTC	CASSPEDGGLHNEQFF	NA	TRBJ2-1	NA	TRBV5-6
TGTGCCAGCAGCTTAGCGGGTTCGGCAGGGAGCAAGTACGAGCAGTACTTC	CASSLAGSAGSKYEQYF	NA	TRBJ2-7	NA	TRBV11-2
TGTGCCAGCAGCCCCGCTGAGGGACAGGAGTACGATGAGCAGTTCTTC	CASSPAEGQEYDEQFF	once	TRBJ2-1	TRBD1	TRBV7-9